Listed below are T cell receptor beta chains from one sample, sequenced in a study of regulatory T cells in long-lasting Graves disease. TCRdb independently ran MiXCR on the multiplex PCR reads; one entry per CDR3 protein. The table has about 470,000 distinct CDR3 sequences, about a fifth seen once. Specimen: peripheral blood mononuclear cells (PBMCs), collected when the disease was refractory, from a patient treated with antithyroid drugs. The receptors stem from a female donor with Graves disease. Each CDR3 is given with its conserved first and last residue. Each record gives: D gene, V gene, J gene, clone size, CDR3 protein, CDR3 DNA. The D gene is left open where the match is weak. Some rows mark clone size as missing; the rest say once, few, many or name a class of expanded clone.

d_call: NA; v_call: TRBV6-5; j_call: TRBJ2-7; clone_size: many; cdr3_aa: CASSYSLPSGGSHEQYF; cdr3_nt: TGTGCCAGCAGTTACTCCCTCCCGAGTGGAGGGTCCCACGAGCAGTACTTC
d_call: NA; v_call: TRBV9; j_call: TRBJ1-4; clone_size: many; cdr3_aa: CASSVGDTRGEKLFF; cdr3_nt: TGTGCCAGCAGCGTAGGAGATACCAGGGGTGAAAAACTGTTTTTT
d_call: NA; v_call: TRBV6-1; j_call: TRBJ1-5; clone_size: many; cdr3_aa: CASNVPRSRYSNQPQHF; cdr3_nt: TGTGCCAGCAATGTGCCCCGATCGCGTTATAGCAATCAGCCCCAGCATTTT
d_call: NA; v_call: TRBV30; j_call: TRBJ2-4; clone_size: NA; cdr3_aa: CACSQIAKNIQYF; cdr3_nt: TGTGCCTGCTCCCAGATAGCCAAAAACATTCAGTACTTC
d_call: NA; v_call: TRBV6-1; j_call: TRBJ1-1; clone_size: many; cdr3_aa: CASSEQGLNTEAFF; cdr3_nt: TGTGCCAGCAGTGAACAGGGTTTGAACACTGAAGCTTTCTTT
d_call: NA; v_call: TRBV6-2/TRBV6-3; j_call: TRBJ1-2; clone_size: many; cdr3_aa: CASSHRDAHGYTF; cdr3_nt: TGTGCCAGCAGTCATCGGGACGCACATGGCTACACCTTC
d_call: TRBD2; v_call: TRBV20-1; j_call: TRBJ2-7; clone_size: many; cdr3_aa: CSARAPSGSYEQYF; cdr3_nt: TGCAGTGCTAGAGCTCCTAGCGGCTCCTACGAGCAGTACTTC
d_call: TRBD1; v_call: TRBV9; j_call: TRBJ2-2; clone_size: NA; cdr3_aa: CASSSQQGGKNTGELFF; cdr3_nt: TGTGCCAGCAGCTCCCAACAGGGGGGAAAGAACACCGGGGAGCTGTTTTTT
d_call: NA; v_call: TRBV20-1; j_call: TRBJ2-7; clone_size: many; cdr3_aa: CSARRDFYEQYF; cdr3_nt: TGCAGTGCTAGACGGGACTTCTACGAGCAGTACTTC
d_call: NA; v_call: TRBV20-1; j_call: TRBJ2-5; clone_size: many; cdr3_aa: CSARDAGANQETQYF; cdr3_nt: TGCAGTGCTAGAGATGCAGGGGCAAACCAAGAGACCCAGTACTTC
d_call: TRBD2; v_call: TRBV28; j_call: TRBJ2-7; clone_size: NA; cdr3_aa: CASRVGGEGTPEQYF; cdr3_nt: TGTGCCAGCAGGGTCGGGGGGGAGGGAACTCCCGAGCAGTACTTC
d_call: NA; v_call: TRBV29-1; j_call: TRBJ2-2; clone_size: NA; cdr3_aa: CSVSQGTGELFF; cdr3_nt: TGCAGCGTTTCACAGGGCACCGGGGAGCTGTTTTTT
d_call: TRBD1; v_call: TRBV7-2; j_call: TRBJ2-2; clone_size: few; cdr3_aa: CASRPGQGVGGELFF; cdr3_nt: TGTGCCAGCAGACCCGGACAGGGGGTAGGCGGGGAGCTGTTTTTT
d_call: TRBD2; v_call: TRBV11-2; j_call: TRBJ2-1; clone_size: NA; cdr3_aa: CASSPRGGPENFDEQFF; cdr3_nt: TGTGCCAGCAGCCCCCGCGGGGGACCCGAAAATTTCGATGAGCAGTTCTTC
d_call: TRBD1; v_call: TRBV28; j_call: TRBJ1-2; clone_size: many; cdr3_aa: CASTDTGTVAYGGYGYTF; cdr3_nt: TGTGCCAGCACCGACACCGGGACAGTGGCCTATGGGGGCTATGGCTACACCTTC
d_call: NA; v_call: TRBV29-1; j_call: TRBJ2-7; clone_size: NA; cdr3_aa: CSVVYVGSYEQYF; cdr3_nt: TGCAGCGTTGTTTACGTGGGCTCCTACGAGCAGTACTTC
d_call: TRBD1; v_call: TRBV4-1; j_call: TRBJ1-1; clone_size: NA; cdr3_aa: CASSQGQGARTEAFF; cdr3_nt: TGCGCCAGCAGCCAAGGACAGGGGGCTAGGACTGAAGCTTTCTTT
d_call: TRBD1; v_call: TRBV7-2; j_call: TRBJ1-3; clone_size: NA; cdr3_aa: CASSLIGQASGNTIYF; cdr3_nt: TGTGCCAGCAGCTTAATCGGACAGGCCTCTGGAAACACCATATATTTT
d_call: NA; v_call: TRBV11-2; j_call: TRBJ2-7; clone_size: many; cdr3_aa: CASRRYGSSYEQYF; cdr3_nt: TGTGCCAGCAGGAGATACGGAAGCTCCTACGAGCAGTACTTC
d_call: NA; v_call: TRBV19; j_call: TRBJ1-1; clone_size: NA; cdr3_aa: CASSLPGRYEAFF; cdr3_nt: TGTGCCAGTAGTTTACCGGGACGGTATGAAGCTTTCTTT
d_call: NA; v_call: TRBV4-1; j_call: TRBJ1-2; clone_size: NA; cdr3_aa: CASSQLEFGRLYGYTF; cdr3_nt: TGCGCCAGCAGCCAGCTCGAGTTCGGGCGCCTCTATGGCTACACCTTC
d_call: NA; v_call: TRBV12-3/TRBV12-4; j_call: TRBJ2-3; clone_size: many; cdr3_aa: CASSRDTDTQYF; cdr3_nt: TGTGCCAGCAGCAGAGACACAGATACGCAGTATTTT
d_call: NA; v_call: TRBV19; j_call: TRBJ2-5; clone_size: few; cdr3_aa: CASSIVGRGNQETQYF; cdr3_nt: TGTGCCAGTAGTATAGTGGGCAGGGGAAACCAAGAGACCCAGTACTTC
d_call: TRBD1; v_call: TRBV6-9; j_call: TRBJ1-1; clone_size: few; cdr3_aa: CASSLTGVGTEAFF; cdr3_nt: TGTGCCAGCAGTTTGACAGGGGTTGGCACTGAAGCTTTCTTT
d_call: NA; v_call: TRBV19; j_call: TRBJ1-1; clone_size: many; cdr3_aa: CASQREQNTEAFF; cdr3_nt: TGTGCCAGTCAAAGGGAACAGAACACTGAAGCTTTCTTT
d_call: NA; v_call: TRBV6-1; j_call: TRBJ1-4; clone_size: many; cdr3_aa: CASSIAGGPRATNEKLFF; cdr3_nt: TGTGCCAGCAGTATAGCGGGGGGCCCTCGTGCAACTAATGAAAAACTGTTTTTT
d_call: NA; v_call: TRBV2; j_call: TRBJ2-3; clone_size: many; cdr3_aa: CASSRGGLAADTQYF; cdr3_nt: TGTGCCAGCAGCAGGGGAGGTTTAGCGGCAGATACGCAGTATTTT
d_call: NA; v_call: TRBV7-9; j_call: TRBJ2-7; clone_size: many; cdr3_aa: CASKAEGAHEQYF; cdr3_nt: TGTGCCAGCAAGGCGGAGGGGGCCCACGAGCAGTACTTC
d_call: TRBD1; v_call: TRBV2; j_call: TRBJ1-2; clone_size: many; cdr3_aa: CASSVMTGGSYGYTF; cdr3_nt: TGTGCCAGCAGTGTCATGACAGGGGGCAGCTATGGCTACACCTTC
d_call: NA; v_call: TRBV18; j_call: TRBJ1-1; clone_size: NA; cdr3_aa: CASSPNQGTEAFF; cdr3_nt: TGTGCCAGCTCACCAAACCAGGGGACTGAAGCTTTCTTT
d_call: TRBD1; v_call: TRBV28; j_call: TRBJ2-7; clone_size: many; cdr3_aa: CASSPVPGQGKGHEQYF; cdr3_nt: TGTGCCAGCAGTCCTGTCCCGGGACAGGGGAAGGGCCACGAGCAGTACTTC
d_call: NA; v_call: TRBV6-9; j_call: TRBJ2-7; clone_size: NA; cdr3_aa: CASSYGMGSYEQYF; cdr3_nt: TGTGCCAGCAGTTACGGGATGGGCTCCTACGAGCAGTACTTC
d_call: NA; v_call: TRBV6-1; j_call: TRBJ1-5; clone_size: few; cdr3_aa: CASNDYLRDQPQHF; cdr3_nt: TGTGCCAGCAACGACTACCTTCGGGATCAGCCCCAGCATTTT
d_call: TRBD1; v_call: TRBV6-1; j_call: TRBJ1-1; clone_size: few; cdr3_aa: CASKTGEGTEAFF; cdr3_nt: TGTGCCAGCAAGACAGGGGAGGGGACTGAAGCTTTCTTT
d_call: NA; v_call: TRBV6-1; j_call: TRBJ2-7; clone_size: NA; cdr3_aa: CASTDGSSYEQYF; cdr3_nt: TGTGCCAGCACTGACGGTAGCTCCTACGAGCAGTACTTC
d_call: NA; v_call: TRBV20-1; j_call: TRBJ2-5; clone_size: many; cdr3_aa: CSALQDYYETQYF; cdr3_nt: TGCAGTGCCCTGCAGGACTACTACGAGACCCAGTACTTC
d_call: NA; v_call: TRBV3-1; j_call: TRBJ1-4; clone_size: NA; cdr3_aa: CASSQLRYSSGEKLFF; cdr3_nt: TGTGCCAGCAGCCAACTGCGATATTCAAGTGGAGAAAAACTGTTTTTT
d_call: NA; v_call: TRBV9; j_call: TRBJ2-2; clone_size: NA; cdr3_aa: CASSVGGTSANTGELFF; cdr3_nt: TGTGCCAGCAGCGTTGGGGGGACGTCCGCGAACACCGGGGAGCTGTTTTTT
d_call: TRBD1; v_call: TRBV6-1; j_call: TRBJ1-1; clone_size: NA; cdr3_aa: CASSASGGYRNTEAFF; cdr3_nt: TGTGCCAGCAGCGCCTCAGGGGGCTACAGGAACACTGAAGCTTTCTTT
d_call: TRBD1; v_call: TRBV7-3; j_call: TRBJ1-5; clone_size: few; cdr3_aa: CASSLDRVAQPQHF; cdr3_nt: TGTGCCAGCAGCCTAGACAGGGTAGCGCAGCCCCAGCATTTT
d_call: TRBD2; v_call: TRBV20-1; j_call: TRBJ2-5; clone_size: many; cdr3_aa: CSASSGDDQETQYF; cdr3_nt: TGCAGTGCTAGTAGCGGGGACGACCAAGAGACCCAGTACTTC
d_call: NA; v_call: TRBV7-2; j_call: TRBJ2-7; clone_size: many; cdr3_aa: CASSLARGTHEQYF; cdr3_nt: TGTGCCAGCAGCTTAGCGAGAGGTACCCACGAGCAGTACTTC
d_call: TRBD1; v_call: TRBV5-1; j_call: TRBJ1-5; clone_size: NA; cdr3_aa: CASSLTGDINQPQHF; cdr3_nt: TGCGCCAGCAGCTTGACAGGGGACATCAATCAGCCCCAGCATTTT
d_call: NA; v_call: TRBV9; j_call: TRBJ1-5; clone_size: few; cdr3_aa: CASSVGQSSNQPQHF; cdr3_nt: TGTGCCAGCAGCGTTGGACAGTCTAGCAATCAGCCCCAGCATTTT
d_call: NA; v_call: TRBV15; j_call: TRBJ1-1; clone_size: many; cdr3_aa: CATSRNPGTEAFF; cdr3_nt: TGTGCCACCAGCAGAAACCCCGGCACTGAAGCTTTCTTT
d_call: NA; v_call: TRBV20-1; j_call: TRBJ2-6; clone_size: NA; cdr3_aa: CSARMGYYSGANVLTF; cdr3_nt: TGCAGTGCTAGAATGGGGTACTACTCTGGGGCCAACGTCCTGACTTTC
d_call: TRBD1; v_call: TRBV6-1; j_call: TRBJ2-7; clone_size: few; cdr3_aa: CASTNRDRASYGQYF; cdr3_nt: TGTGCCAGTACTAACCGGGACAGGGCATCCTACGGGCAGTACTTC
d_call: NA; v_call: TRBV13; j_call: TRBJ2-4; clone_size: many; cdr3_aa: CASSLGSRLAKNIQYF; cdr3_nt: TGTGCCAGCAGCTTAGGCAGCAGATTAGCCAAAAACATTCAGTACTTC
d_call: TRBD2; v_call: TRBV15; j_call: TRBJ2-2; clone_size: few; cdr3_aa: CATGRGGGHTGELFF; cdr3_nt: TGTGCCACCGGACGGGGGGGAGGACACACCGGGGAGCTGTTTTTT
d_call: NA; v_call: TRBV27; j_call: TRBJ2-5; clone_size: many; cdr3_aa: CASSPFRGGETQYF; cdr3_nt: TGTGCCAGCAGTCCCTTCCGGGGAGGAGAGACCCAGTACTTC
d_call: NA; v_call: TRBV20-1; j_call: TRBJ1-6; clone_size: many; cdr3_aa: CSATVNQGKNSPLHF; cdr3_nt: TGCAGTGCTACCGTCAATCAGGGCAAAAATTCACCCCTCCACTTT
d_call: TRBD2; v_call: TRBV19; j_call: TRBJ2-5; clone_size: NA; cdr3_aa: CASGTSGRETQYF; cdr3_nt: TGTGCCAGCGGGACTAGCGGGAGAGAGACCCAGTACTTC